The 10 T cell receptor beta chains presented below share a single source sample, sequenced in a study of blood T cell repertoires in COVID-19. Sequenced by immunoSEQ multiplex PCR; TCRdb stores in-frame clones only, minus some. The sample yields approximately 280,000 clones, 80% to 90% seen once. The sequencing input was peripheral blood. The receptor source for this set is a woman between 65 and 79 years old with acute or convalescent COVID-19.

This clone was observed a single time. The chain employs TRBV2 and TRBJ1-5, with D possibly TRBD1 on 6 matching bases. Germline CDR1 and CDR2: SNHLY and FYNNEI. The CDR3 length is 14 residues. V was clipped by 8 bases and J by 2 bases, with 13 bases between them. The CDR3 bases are TGTGCCAGCGGCAGGGAGGGGGGCAATCAGCCCCAGCATTTT. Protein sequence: CASGREGGNQPQHF.

Written as DNA, the CDR3 is TGTGCCATCAGTGCTAGCTTGCGGGGGGGCCGAACCGGGGAGCTGTTTTTT. Protein product: CAISASLRGGRTGELFF. The chain carries TRBV10-3 and TRBJ2-2; 9 bases agree with TRBD2. V trimming: 4 bases; J trimming: 5 bases; junction bases outside the gene matches: 11. The CDR3 has 17 residues. Looked up from germline, CDR1 is ENHRY and CDR2 is SYGVKD.

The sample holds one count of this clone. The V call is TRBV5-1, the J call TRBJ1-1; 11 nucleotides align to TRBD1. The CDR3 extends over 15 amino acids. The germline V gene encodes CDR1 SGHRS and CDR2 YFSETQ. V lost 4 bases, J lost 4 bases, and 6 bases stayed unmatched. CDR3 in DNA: TGCGCCAGCAGCCATGGACAGGGGGCGTCCACTGAAGCTTTCTTT. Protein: CASSHGQGASTEAFF.

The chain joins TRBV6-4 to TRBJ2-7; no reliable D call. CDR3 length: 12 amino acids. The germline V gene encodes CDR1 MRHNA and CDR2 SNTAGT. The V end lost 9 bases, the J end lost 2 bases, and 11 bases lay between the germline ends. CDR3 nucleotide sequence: TGTGCCAGGAGAGGCGAAACCTACGAGCAGTACTTC. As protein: CARRGETYEQYF.

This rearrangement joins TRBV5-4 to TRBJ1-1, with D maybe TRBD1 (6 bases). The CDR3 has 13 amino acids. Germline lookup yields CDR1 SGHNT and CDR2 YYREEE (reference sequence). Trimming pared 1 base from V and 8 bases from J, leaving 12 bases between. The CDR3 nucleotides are TGTGCCAGCAGCTTGCGGGGGGCTCTGGAAGCTTTCTTT. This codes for CASSLRGALEAFF.

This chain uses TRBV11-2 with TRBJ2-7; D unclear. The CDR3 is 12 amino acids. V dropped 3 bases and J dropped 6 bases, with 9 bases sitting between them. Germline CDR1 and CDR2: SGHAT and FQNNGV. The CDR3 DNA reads TGTGCCAGCAGCTTCTCAGGTGGCGAGCAGTACTTC. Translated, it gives CASSFSGGEQYF.

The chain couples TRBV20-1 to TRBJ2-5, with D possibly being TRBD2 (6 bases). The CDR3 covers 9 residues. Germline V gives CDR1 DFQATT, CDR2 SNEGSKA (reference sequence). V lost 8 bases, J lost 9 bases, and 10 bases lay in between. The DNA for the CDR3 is TGCAGTCCGGAGGGACCCCAGTACTTC. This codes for CSPEGPQYF.

CDR3 amino acids: CATSDPPGTRGGEGNNEQFF. For the CDR3, the DNA is TGTGCCACCAGTGACCCCCCCGGGACTAGGGGGGGGGAAGGTAACAATGAGCAGTTCTTC. This chain joins TRBV24-1 and TRBJ2-1; TRBD2 matches 8 bases. V shed 4 bases, J shed 5 bases, and the junction held 21 bases outside the gene matches. CDR1 is KGHDR, CDR2 SFDVKD, per germline. The CDR3 is made up of 20 amino acids.

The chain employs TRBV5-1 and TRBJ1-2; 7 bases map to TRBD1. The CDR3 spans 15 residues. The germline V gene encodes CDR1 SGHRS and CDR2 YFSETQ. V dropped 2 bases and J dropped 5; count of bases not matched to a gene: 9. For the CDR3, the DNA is TGCGCCAGCAGCTTACAGACAGGGTCTGGGTATGGCTACACCTTC. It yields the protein CASSLQTGSGYGYTF. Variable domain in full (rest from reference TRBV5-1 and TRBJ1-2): KAGVTQTPRYLIKTRGQQVTLSCSPISGHRSVSWYQQTPGQGLQFLFEYFSETQRNKGNFPGRFSGRQFSNSRSEMNVSTLELGDSALYLCASSLQTGSGYGYTFGSGTRLTVV.

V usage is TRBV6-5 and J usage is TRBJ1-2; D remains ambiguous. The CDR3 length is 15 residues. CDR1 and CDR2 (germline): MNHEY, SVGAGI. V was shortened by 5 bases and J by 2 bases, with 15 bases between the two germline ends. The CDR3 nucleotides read TGTGCCAGCAGTCCGTTTAGCCGCCCAAACTATGGCTACACCTTC. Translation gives CASSPFSRPNYGYTF.